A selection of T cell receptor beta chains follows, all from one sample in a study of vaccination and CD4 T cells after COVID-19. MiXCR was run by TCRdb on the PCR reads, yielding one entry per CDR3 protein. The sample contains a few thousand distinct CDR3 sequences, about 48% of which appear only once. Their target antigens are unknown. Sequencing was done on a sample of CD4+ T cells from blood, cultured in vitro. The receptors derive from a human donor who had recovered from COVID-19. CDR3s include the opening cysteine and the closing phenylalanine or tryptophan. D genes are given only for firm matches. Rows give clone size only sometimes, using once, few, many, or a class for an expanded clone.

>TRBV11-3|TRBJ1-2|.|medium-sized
CASSLDSGRDYGYTF
TGTGCCAGCAGCTTAGACTCGGGGAGGGACTATGGCTACACCTTC
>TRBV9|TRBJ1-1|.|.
CASSVDTSRETEAFF
TGTGCCAGCAGCGTAGACACATCCCGGGAGACTGAAGCTTTCTTT
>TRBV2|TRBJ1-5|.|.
CASNGGVDQPQHF
TGTGCCAGCAATGGGGGGGTTGATCAGCCCCAGCATTTT
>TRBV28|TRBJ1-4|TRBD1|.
CASSSRRDRVGKLFF
TGTGCCAGCAGTTCCCGCCGGGACAGGGTCGGTAAACTGTTTTTT
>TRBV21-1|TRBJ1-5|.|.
CARQGDNQPQHF
TGTGCCAGACAGGGGGACAATCAGCCCCAGCATTTT
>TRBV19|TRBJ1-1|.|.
CASSRQSRVQDEAFF
TGTGCCAGTAGTAGACAAAGCAGGGTTCAGGATGAAGCTTTCTTT
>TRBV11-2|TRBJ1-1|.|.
CASSVNRDFSEAFF
TGTGCCAGCAGCGTCAACAGGGATTTCTCCGAAGCTTTCTTT
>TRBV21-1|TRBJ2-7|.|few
CASSLGTGHYEQYF
TGTGCCAGCAGCTTAGGGACAGGGCACTACGAGCAGTACTTC
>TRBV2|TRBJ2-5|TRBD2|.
CASRTGLAGDQYF
TGTGCCAGCAGGACCGGGCTAGCGGGAGACCAGTACTTC
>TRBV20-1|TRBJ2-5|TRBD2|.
CSALAGETQYF
TGCAGTGCCCTAGCGGGAGAGACCCAGTACTTC
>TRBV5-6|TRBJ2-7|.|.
CASSFSVWSYEQYF
TGTGCCAGCAGCTTCTCGGTCTGGTCCTACGAGCAGTACTTC
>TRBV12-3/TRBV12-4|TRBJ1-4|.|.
CASSFYRQSKLFF
TGTGCCAGCAGTTTCTATCGACAATCGAAACTGTTTTTT
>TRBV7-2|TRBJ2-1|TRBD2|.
CASSSGTSNEQFF
TGTGCCAGCAGCTCCGGGACTAGCAATGAGCAGTTCTTC
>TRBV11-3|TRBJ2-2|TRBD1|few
CASSLRTGGDTGELFF
TGTGCCAGCAGCCTAAGGACAGGGGGCGACACCGGGGAGCTGTTTTTT
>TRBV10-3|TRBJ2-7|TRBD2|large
CAIRGTSGAVYEQYF
TGTGCCATCAGGGGGACTAGCGGGGCGGTCTACGAGCAGTACTTC
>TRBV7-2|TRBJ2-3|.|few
CASSLRWAGNTDTQYF
TGTGCCAGCAGCTTACGTTGGGCCGGGAACACAGATACGCAGTATTTT
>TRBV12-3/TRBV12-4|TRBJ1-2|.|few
CASTTNPGHYGYTF
TGTGCCAGCACTACCAATCCAGGGCACTATGGCTACACCTTC
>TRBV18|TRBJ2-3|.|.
CASSLSGADDTQYF
TGTGCCAGCTCACTTTCAGGGGCGGACGATACGCAGTATTTT
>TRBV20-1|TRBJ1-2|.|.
CSARDGTGFGYTF
TGCAGTGCTAGAGATGGCACAGGGTTTGGCTACACCTTC
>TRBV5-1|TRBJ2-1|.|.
CASRADRGRVYNEQFF
TGCGCCAGCAGGGCTGATCGGGGGAGAGTTTACAATGAGCAGTTCTTC
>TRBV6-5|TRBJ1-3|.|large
CASSYRGGNTIYF
TGTGCCAGCAGTTACCGCGGTGGAAACACCATATATTTT
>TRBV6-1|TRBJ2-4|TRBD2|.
CASSRGGLRTKNIQYF
TGTGCCAGCAGCCGCGGGGGGTTAAGAACCAAAAACATTCAGTACTTC
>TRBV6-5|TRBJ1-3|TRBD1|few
CASSSEGAGGDLNTIYF
TGTGCCAGCAGTTCCGAGGGGGCAGGGGGGGACCTAAACACCATATATTTT
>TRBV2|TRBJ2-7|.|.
CATRGRGAIYEQYF
TGTGCCACAAGGGGGAGGGGTGCTATCTACGAGCAGTACTTC
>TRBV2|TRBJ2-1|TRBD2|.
CASRGTGRVAGASYNEQFF
TGTGCCAGCAGGGGTACAGGAAGGGTTGCGGGAGCTTCCTACAATGAGCAGTTCTTC
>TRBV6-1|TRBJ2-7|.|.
CASSRYSRSEQYF
TGTGCCAGCAGTAGGTACTCCCGAAGCGAGCAGTACTTC
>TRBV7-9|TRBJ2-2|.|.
CASSHLLGWEADKDGELFF
TGTGCCAGCAGCCATCTTTTGGGATGGGAGGCCGACAAAGACGGGGAGCTGTTTTTT
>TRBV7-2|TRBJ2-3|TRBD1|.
CASRTGGSGDTQYF
TGTGCCAGCAGGACAGGGGGTTCCGGAGATACGCAGTATTTT
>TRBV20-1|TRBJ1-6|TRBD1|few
CSAGPGQGFSPLHF
TGCAGTGCTGGTCCTGGACAGGGGTTTTCACCCCTCCACTTT
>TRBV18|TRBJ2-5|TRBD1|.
CASSPGQGRQETQYF
TGTGCCAGCTCACCGGGACAGGGAAGGCAAGAGACCCAGTACTTC
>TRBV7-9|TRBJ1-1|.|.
CASSLELTRAAFF
TGTGCCAGCAGCTTAGAACTTACAAGGGCAGCTTTCTTT
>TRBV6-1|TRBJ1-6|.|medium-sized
CASSRRQAPNSPLHF
TGTGCCAGCAGCCGACGACAGGCCCCTAATTCACCCCTCCACTTT
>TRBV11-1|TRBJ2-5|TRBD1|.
CASLRTGIETQYF
TGTGCCAGCTTGCGGACAGGGATAGAGACCCAGTACTTC
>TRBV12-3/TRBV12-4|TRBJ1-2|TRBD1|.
CASSIGGGIVGYTF
TGTGCCAGCAGCATAGGGGGCGGGATCGTTGGCTACACCTTC
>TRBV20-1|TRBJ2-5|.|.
CSALGGYQETQYF
TGCAGTGCTTTGGGGGGTTACCAAGAGACCCAGTACTTC
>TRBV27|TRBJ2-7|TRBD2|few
CASSFPAEDSGRRYEQYF
TGTGCCAGCAGTTTCCCCGCGGAGGATAGCGGGAGGAGGTACGAGCAGTACTTC
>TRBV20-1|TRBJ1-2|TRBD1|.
CSASGQGAGWGYGYTF
TGCAGTGCTAGTGGGCAGGGGGCCGGCTGGGGCTATGGCTACACCTTC
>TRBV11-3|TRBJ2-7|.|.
CASSVAYEQYF
TGTGCCAGCAGTGTCGCCTACGAGCAGTACTTC
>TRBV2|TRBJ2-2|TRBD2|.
CASSAHRPATSGRGYTGELFF
TGTGCCAGCAGCGCACACCGACCGGCTACTAGCGGGAGGGGATACACCGGGGAGCTGTTTTTT
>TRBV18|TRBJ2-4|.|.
CASSPPDSLAKNIQYF
TGTGCCAGCTCACCACCGGACAGCCTAGCCAAAAACATTCAGTACTTC